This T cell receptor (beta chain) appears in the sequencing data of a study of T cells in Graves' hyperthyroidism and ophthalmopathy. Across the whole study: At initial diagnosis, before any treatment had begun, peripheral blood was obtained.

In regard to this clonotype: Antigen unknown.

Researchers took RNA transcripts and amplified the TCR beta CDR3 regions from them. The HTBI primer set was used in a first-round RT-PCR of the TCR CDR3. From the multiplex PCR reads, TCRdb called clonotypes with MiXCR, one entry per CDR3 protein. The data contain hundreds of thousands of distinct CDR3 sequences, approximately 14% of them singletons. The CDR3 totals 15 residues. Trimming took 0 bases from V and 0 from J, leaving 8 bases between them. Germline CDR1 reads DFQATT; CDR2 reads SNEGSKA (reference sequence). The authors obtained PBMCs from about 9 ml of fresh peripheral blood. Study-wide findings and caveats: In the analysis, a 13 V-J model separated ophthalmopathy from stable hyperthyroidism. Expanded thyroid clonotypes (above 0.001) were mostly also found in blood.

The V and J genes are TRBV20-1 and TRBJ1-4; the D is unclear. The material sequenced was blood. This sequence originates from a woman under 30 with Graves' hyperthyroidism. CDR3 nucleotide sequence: TGCAGTGCTAGAGAATACGGTGCAACTAATGAAAAACTGTTTTTT. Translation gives CSAREYGATNEKLFF.